This T cell receptor beta chain was recorded in a study of human T cells and chemical hapten exposure. Notes on the study in general: Patch test score rose with PT1 expanded TCRs, significant at 8, 16, 32, not 4.

This CDR3 region has 17 residues. Germline lookup yields CDR1 LNHDA and CDR2 SQIVND (reference sequence). V was cut by 5 bases and J by 1 base, with 15 bases left in between. Noted time point: patch test 1, 2 weeks after DPC sensitization. Treatment here: therapeutic diphenylcyclopropenone sensitization with weekly scalp DPC. In the case of this clonotype: What it binds is not known.

Using its own MiXCR run on the RACE reads, TCRdb lists one record per CDR3 protein. The data hold 120,000 or so distinct CDR3 sequences, with roughly an eighth observed a single time. The source was whole blood, collected in connection with sensitization to the hapten diphenylcyclopropenone (DPC). This TCR derives from a man aged 18-30 years with alopecia areata. Some clones in this sample may be carry-over from other donors' samples. The chain combines TRBV19 with TRBJ2-6; D possibly corresponds to TRBD1 (5 bases). The CDR3: CASSSTAELSGANVLTF. The CDR3, as DNA: TGTGCCAGTAGTTCGACAGCAGAGCTATCTGGGGCCAACGTCCTGACTTTC.